These T cell receptor beta chains were read from a single sample in a study of beta chain features in type 1 diabetes. Clones were read by immunoSEQ multiplex PCR, and TCRdb kept only the in-frame ones, dropping some. The data contain 200,000 to 300,000 clones, around 14% of them singletons. Sequenced input: naive CD4+ T cells from blood. The receptors come from a young man with type 1 diabetes. Each CDR3 is given with its conserved first and last residue. Each record gives: J gene, V gene, D gene, clone size, CDR3 protein. D genes are given only for firm matches. Rows may omit the clone size; those that give it use once, few, many or a size class.

>TRBJ1-1|TRBV7-6|-|-
CASSHGSEAFF
>TRBJ2-1|TRBV11-2|TRBD2|few
CASSLSGRGGPNEQFF
>TRBJ1-2|TRBV6-1|-|-
CASRAEGGKNYGYTF
>TRBJ2-1|TRBV6-1|-|few
CASSEIGNGNEQFF
>TRBJ1-2|TRBV30|-|few
CAWSPPQGSGYGYTF
>TRBJ2-3|TRBV5-4|TRBD1|few
CASSPPDRASDTQYF
>TRBJ2-5|TRBV2|TRBD1|-
CASRTGAEGETQYF
>TRBJ2-5|TRBV6-6|TRBD2|-
CASSISGGRQETQYF
>TRBJ2-3|TRBV6-6|TRBD2|-
CASSYPRGRATDTQYF
>TRBJ2-5|TRBV18|-|few
CASSPPRGGETQYF
>TRBJ2-5|TRBV2|TRBD1|few
CASTGVRETQYF
>TRBJ1-5|TRBV6-1|-|-
CASSEAPGYSNQPQHF
>TRBJ1-2|TRBV7-9|-|few
CASSLVADGYTF
>TRBJ2-7|TRBV5-6|-|-
CASSLDRTYEQYF
>TRBJ2-3|TRBV18|TRBD1|few
CASSGQGTDTQYF
>TRBJ1-2|TRBV4-1|-|once
CASSDRQRHYGYTF
>TRBJ2-7|TRBV7-2|-|few
CASSLGTGAEQYF
>TRBJ2-7|TRBV30|-|once
CAWSPPNEDEQYF
>TRBJ1-1|TRBV30|-|-
CAWNDRDTEAFF
>TRBJ1-5|TRBV2|-|few
CASSDRTGYQPQHF
>TRBJ2-1|TRBV7-9|TRBD2|few
CASSLSGSSYNEQFF
>TRBJ2-7|TRBV7-9|-|-
CASSLELVRDNLHEQYF
>TRBJ1-2|TRBV27|-|few
CASSSRQETNYGYTF
>TRBJ2-7|TRBV6-6|-|-
CASSHYGEVYEQYF
>TRBJ2-3|TRBV9|-|-
CASSVGLRGLAGRRDTQYF
>TRBJ1-2|TRBV6-1|-|few
CASSSGNYGYTF
>TRBJ1-3|TRBV30|TRBD1|-
CAWTKQGSGNTIYF
>TRBJ2-5|TRBV2|-|few
CASSGGGETQYF
>TRBJ2-2|TRBV7-2|TRBD2|few
CASSPSGVNTGELFF
>TRBJ1-4|TRBV4-1|TRBD1|few
CASSRQGLQEKLFF
>TRBJ2-7|TRBV18|TRBD2|-
CASSGLAGSSYEQYF
>TRBJ2-7|TRBV7-2|TRBD1|-
CASSPLMRDRATYEQYF
>TRBJ2-5|TRBV6-1|TRBD2|few
CASSEGQRGGQETQYF
>TRBJ2-7|TRBV30|-|-
CAWTGSGYKQYF
>TRBJ2-1|TRBV29-1|TRBD2|-
CSVGLRLAGDNEQFF
>TRBJ2-1|TRBV19|-|few
CASKQGLPYNEQFF
>TRBJ2-1|TRBV10-3|-|few
CAITSDSHNEQFF